This is a list of T cell receptor beta chains from one sample in a study of T cells in localized non-small cell lung cancer. TCRdb's copy holds only in-frame clones and misses some; the assay was immunoSEQ multiplex PCR. The sample lists about 9,000 clones, approximately 90% occurring once. Sequenced here: peripheral blood, sampled before any cancer treatment. The source is a woman aged 40-69 years with stage I squamous cell lung carcinoma. Both conserved end residues are part of each CDR3. The D gene is left open where the match is weak. Clone size is stated in some rows and not others, as once, few, many or a class when expanded.

TRBV10-3	TRBJ1-2	TRBD1	NA	CAISESAGRRQGTYGYTF	TGTGCCATCAGTGAGTCTGCGGGGAGAAGACAGGGAACCTATGGCTACACCTTC
TRBV7-2	TRBJ2-3	TRBD2	NA	CASSLEVAGLTQYF	TGTGCCAGCAGCTTAGAGGTAGCGGGGCTTACGCAGTATTTT
TRBV15	TRBJ1-1	NA	NA	CATSATITGSAAFF	TGTGCCACCAGCGCGACTATAACAGGGTCGGCAGCTTTCTTT
TRBV15	TRBJ1-4	NA	NA	CATKTEATNEKLFF	TGTGCCACCAAGACAGAGGCAACTAATGAAAAACTGTTTTTT
TRBV4-3	TRBJ2-7	NA	NA	CASSQDITDGSYEQYF	TGCGCCAGCAGCCAAGATATAACGGACGGATCCTACGAGCAGTACTTC
TRBV19	TRBJ2-1	NA	few	CASRGRSYNEQFF	TGTGCCAGTAGGGGACGGAGTTACAATGAGCAGTTCTTC
TRBV4-2	TRBJ1-1	NA	once	CASSQDRADRTEAFF	TGTGCCAGCAGCCAAGATCGTGCGGATAGGACTGAAGCTTTCTTT
TRBV5-1	TRBJ2-3	TRBD1	once	CASHDREGKDTQYF	TGCGCCAGTCACGACAGGGAAGGCAAAGATACGCAGTATTTT
TRBV5-1	TRBJ2-3	TRBD1	few	CASSGSGGPSTDTQYF	TGCGCCAGCAGCGGCTCAGGGGGCCCCTCCACAGATACGCAGTATTTT
TRBV7-2	TRBJ2-5	TRBD2	NA	CASSLVAGVGETQYF	TGTGCCAGCAGCTTAGTAGCGGGGGTAGGGGAGACCCAGTACTTC
TRBV5-1	TRBJ2-5	NA	NA	CASSLGGANQETQYF	TGCGCCAGCAGCTTAGGGGGGGCCAACCAAGAGACCCAGTACTTC
TRBV11-2	TRBJ2-2	TRBD2	once	CASSLAGRNTGELFF	TGTGCCAGCAGCCTAGCGGGAAGGAACACCGGGGAGCTGTTTTTT
TRBV19	TRBJ1-1	TRBD1	NA	CASSQDRGNTEAFF	TGTGCCAGTAGTCAAGACAGGGGGAACACTGAAGCTTTCTTT
TRBV7-2	TRBJ1-2	NA	NA	CASSLDGGNYGYTF	TGTGCCAGCAGCTTAGACGGCGGGAACTATGGCTACACCTTC
TRBV30	TRBJ1-5	NA	NA	CAWSVVQGNQPQHF	TGTGCCTGGAGTGTGGTACAGGGAAATCAGCCCCAGCATTTT
TRBV7-2	TRBJ1-4	NA	NA	CASSLGGTREEKLFF	TGTGCCAGCAGCTTAGGTGGGACACGGGAAGAAAAACTGTTTTTT
TRBV10-3	TRBJ2-5	TRBD2	NA	CAISEAAGEKETQYF	TGTGCCATCAGTGAAGCGGCGGGGGAAAAAGAGACCCAGTACTTC
TRBV19	TRBJ2-1	TRBD1	NA	CASSIEGRQGMEQFF	TGTGCCAGTAGTATTGAGGGTAGACAGGGGATGGAGCAGTTCTTC
TRBV6-5	TRBJ1-1	TRBD1	NA	CASSPGTGVTEAFF	TGTGCCAGCAGCCCCGGGACAGGAGTCACTGAAGCTTTCTTT
TRBV19	TRBJ2-7	TRBD1	few	CASTGTGTYEQYF	TGTGCCAGTACGGGGACAGGGACCTACGAGCAGTACTTC
TRBV19	TRBJ2-1	NA	NA	CASSLQVAYNEQFF	TGTGCCAGTAGTCTCCAGGTGGCCTACAATGAGCAGTTCTTC
TRBV25-1	TRBJ2-5	TRBD2	NA	CASSEFIGGAQETQYF	TGTGCCAGCAGTGAATTTATCGGGGGGGCGCAAGAGACCCAGTACTTC
TRBV2	TRBJ1-5	TRBD1	NA	CASSLHRDRKNQPQHF	TGTGCCAGCAGTCTACACCGGGACAGGAAAAATCAGCCCCAGCATTTT
TRBV7-3	TRBJ1-1	NA	NA	CASSLTGGTEAFF	TGTGCCAGCAGCTTAACTGGGGGCACTGAAGCTTTCTTT
TRBV5-4	TRBJ1-1	NA	NA	CASSLLGNTEAFF	TGTGCCAGCAGCTTGTTAGGGAACACTGAAGCTTTCTTT
TRBV7-9	TRBJ2-2	NA	NA	CASSLVDQDPGELFF	TGTGCCAGCAGCTTAGTCGACCAGGATCCCGGGGAGCTGTTTTTT
TRBV29-1	TRBJ1-1	NA	NA	CSVEVGGGNTEAFF	TGCAGCGTTGAAGTCGGGGGGGGAAACACTGAAGCTTTCTTT
TRBV4-1	TRBJ2-3	NA	NA	CASSRALQGGTDTQYF	TGCGCCAGCAGCCGTGCGTTGCAGGGTGGCACAGATACGCAGTATTTT
TRBV4-3	TRBJ2-7	NA	NA	CASSQVGGQHYEQYF	TGCGCCAGCAGCCAAGTGGGAGGACAGCACTACGAGCAGTACTTC
TRBV13	TRBJ2-3	TRBD1	NA	CASSDYRDRVQSDTQYF	TGTGCCAGCAGCGACTACCGGGACAGGGTTCAATCAGATACGCAGTATTTT
TRBV7-2	TRBJ2-3	TRBD2	NA	CASSLAGGWSTDTQYF	TGTGCCAGCAGCTTAGCGGGGGGGTGGAGCACAGATACGCAGTATTTT
TRBV29-1	TRBJ2-3	NA	few	CSVGVRGSTDTQYF	TGCAGCGTTGGGGTGCGGGGTAGCACAGATACGCAGTATTTT
TRBV30	TRBJ1-1	TRBD1	NA	CAWSVGDRGYNTEAFF	TGTGCCTGGAGTGTGGGGGACAGGGGGTACAACACTGAAGCTTTCTTT
TRBV7-8	TRBJ1-1	NA	NA	CASSLVNTEAFF	TGTGCCAGCAGCTTAGTTAACACTGAAGCTTTCTTT
TRBV25-1	TRBJ1-4	TRBD1	NA	CASSEDRVANEKLFF	TGTGCCAGCAGTGAGGACAGGGTTGCTAATGAAAAACTGTTTTTT
TRBV5-5	TRBJ2-3	TRBD2	once	CASSPGASSGGLNTQYF	TGTGCCAGCAGCCCGGGAGCAAGTAGCGGGGGACTGAATACGCAGTATTTT
TRBV5-1	TRBJ2-3	TRBD1	NA	CASSLAQGATTDTQYF	TGCGCCAGCAGCTTGGCTCAGGGGGCCACTACAGATACGCAGTATTTT
TRBV5-5	TRBJ1-6	NA	NA	CASSRATSSYNSPLHF	TGTGCCAGCAGCCGGGCCACGAGCTCCTATAATTCACCCCTCCACTTT
TRBV2	TRBJ1-5	NA	NA	CASSKDTSSQHF	TGTGCCAGCAGCAAGGACACTTCGAGCCAGCATTTT
TRBV21-1	TRBJ2-7	NA	NA	CASRLIAVSSYEQYF	TGTGCCAGCAGGTTAATAGCGGTTAGCTCCTACGAGCAGTACTTC
TRBV7-3	TRBJ2-1	NA	NA	CASSLEPGSANNEQFF	TGTGCCAGCAGCTTAGAGCCAGGGTCAGCCAACAATGAGCAGTTCTTC